The clone carrying this TCR beta chain was recorded a few times. Its antigen is unknown. The TCR alpha and TCR beta cDNA libraries, bearing sample barcodes and UMIs, were generated by 5'RACE using constant-segment primers. TCRdb re-derived calls from the 5' RACE reads in MiXCR, one entry per CDR3 protein. The table records 300,000 to 350,000 distinct CDR3 sequences, approximately 15% of them present only once. This entry comes from a study of T-cell memory formation after mild COVID-19. The study's findings and limits: Researchers report contracting CD4+ clones mostly in CM and EM, with CD8+ clones in EMRA. Researchers found some responding clones in pre-infection memory, a sign that cross-reactive memory joined. Contracting clones from day 15 to 85 showed balanced CD4/CD8; later expanders favored CD4+.

CDR3 length: 16 amino acids. The germline CDR1 and CDR2 sequences are SGHTA and FQGNSA. With 0 bases removed from V and 0 bases from J, the gap between germline ends came to 9 bases. J is TRBJ2-1 and V is TRBV7-2; D is unclear. The sample taken for sequencing was PBMCs or a T cell subset sorted from them (not recorded which). This clonotype was sampled from a man younger than 35 who had mild COVID-19 (a few samples of this study predate the infection). Cell type and time point are not known. CDR3 sequence (DNA): TGTGCCAGCAGCTTAGCGACCCGAAGCTCCTACAATGAGCAGTTCTTC. This gives the protein CASSLATRSSYNEQFF.